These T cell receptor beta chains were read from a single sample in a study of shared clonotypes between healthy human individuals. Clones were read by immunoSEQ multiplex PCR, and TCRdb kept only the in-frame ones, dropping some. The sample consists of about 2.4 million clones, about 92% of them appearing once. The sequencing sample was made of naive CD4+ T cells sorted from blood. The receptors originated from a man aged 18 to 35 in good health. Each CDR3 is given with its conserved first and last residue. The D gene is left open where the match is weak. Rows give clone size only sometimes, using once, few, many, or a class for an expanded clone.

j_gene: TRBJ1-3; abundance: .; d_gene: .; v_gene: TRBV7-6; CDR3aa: CASSPSYDRSGNTIYF; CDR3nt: TGTGCCAGCAGCCCAAGCTATGATCGCTCTGGAAACACCATATATTTT
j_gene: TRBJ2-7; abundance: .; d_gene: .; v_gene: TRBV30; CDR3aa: CAWSVREYEQYF; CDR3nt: TGTGCCTGGAGTGTACGAGAGTACGAGCAGTACTTC
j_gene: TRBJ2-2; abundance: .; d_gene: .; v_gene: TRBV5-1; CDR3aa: CASSLEGQTGELFF; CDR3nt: TGCGCCAGCAGCTTGGAGGGGCAGACCGGGGAGCTGTTTTTT
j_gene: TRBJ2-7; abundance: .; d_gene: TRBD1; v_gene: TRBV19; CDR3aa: CASSNGQGGYEQYF; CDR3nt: TGTGCCAGTAGTAACGGACAGGGCGGGTACGAGCAGTACTTC
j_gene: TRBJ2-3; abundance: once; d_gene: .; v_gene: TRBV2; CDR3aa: CASSVGAGAQDTQYF; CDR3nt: TGTGCCAGCAGTGTGGGGGCGGGGGCCCAGGATACGCAGTATTTT
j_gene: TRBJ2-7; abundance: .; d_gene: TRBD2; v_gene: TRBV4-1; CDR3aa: CASSQLAGAIYEQYF; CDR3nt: TGCGCCAGCAGCCAATTAGCGGGGGCTATTTACGAGCAGTACTTC
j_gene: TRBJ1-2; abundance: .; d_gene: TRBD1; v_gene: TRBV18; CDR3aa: CASSVADRTYGYTF; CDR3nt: TGTGCCAGCTCGGTGGCGGACAGGACCTATGGCTACACCTTC
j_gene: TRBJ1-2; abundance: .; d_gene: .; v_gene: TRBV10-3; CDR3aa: CAISESSYGYTF; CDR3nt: TGTGCCATCAGTGAGTCGAGCTATGGCTACACCTTC
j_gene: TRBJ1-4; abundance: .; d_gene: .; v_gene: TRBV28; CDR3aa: CASSFRQATPEKLFF; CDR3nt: TGTGCCAGCAGTTTTAGACAGGCCACCCCTGAAAAACTGTTTTTT
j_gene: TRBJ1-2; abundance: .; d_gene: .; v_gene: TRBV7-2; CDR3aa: CASSNQGGSYGYTF; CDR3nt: TGTGCCAGCAGCAACCAGGGAGGGAGCTATGGCTACACCTTC
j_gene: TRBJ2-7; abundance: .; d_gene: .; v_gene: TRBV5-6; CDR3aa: CASSPGLSYEQYF; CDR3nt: TGTGCCAGCAGCCCCGGGCTCTCCTACGAGCAGTACTTC
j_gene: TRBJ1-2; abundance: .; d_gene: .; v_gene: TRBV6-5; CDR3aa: CASRGRNYGYTF; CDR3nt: TGTGCCAGCAGGGGCAGGAACTATGGCTACACCTTC
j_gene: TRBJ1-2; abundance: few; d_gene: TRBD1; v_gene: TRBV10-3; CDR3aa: CAISDSGTGDGYTF; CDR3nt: TGTGCCATCAGTGATTCCGGGACAGGGGATGGCTACACCTTC
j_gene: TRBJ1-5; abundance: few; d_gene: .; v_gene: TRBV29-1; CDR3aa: CSVAGSNQPQHF; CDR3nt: TGCAGCGTTGCAGGAAGCAATCAGCCCCAGCATTTT
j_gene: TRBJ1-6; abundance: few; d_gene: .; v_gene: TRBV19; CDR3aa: CASSTDRLSPLHF; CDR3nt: TGTGCCAGTAGTACCGACAGGTTATCACCCCTCCACTTT
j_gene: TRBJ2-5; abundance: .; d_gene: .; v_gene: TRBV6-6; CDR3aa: CASSYSSRTETQYF; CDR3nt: TGTGCCAGCAGTTACTCTAGCCGTACAGAGACCCAGTACTTC
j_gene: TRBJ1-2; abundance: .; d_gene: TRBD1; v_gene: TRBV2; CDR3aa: CASARSNTGDRGYTF; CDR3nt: TGTGCCAGCGCCAGATCAAATACAGGGGATCGAGGCTACACCTTC
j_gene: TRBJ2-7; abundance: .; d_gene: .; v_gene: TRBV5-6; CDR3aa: CASSSPGEGPYEQYF; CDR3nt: TGTGCCAGCAGCTCGCCGGGAGAGGGACCGTACGAGCAGTACTTC
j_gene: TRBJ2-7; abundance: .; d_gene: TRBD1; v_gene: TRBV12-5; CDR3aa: CASGLVLGQAYEQYF; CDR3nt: TGTGCTAGTGGTTTGGTTCTGGGACAGGCGTACGAGCAGTACTTC
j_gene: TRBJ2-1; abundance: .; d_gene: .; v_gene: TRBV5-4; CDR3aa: CASSRDFEQFF; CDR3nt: TGTGCCAGCAGCAGGGACTTTGAGCAGTTCTTC
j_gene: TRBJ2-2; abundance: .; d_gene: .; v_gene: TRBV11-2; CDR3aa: CASSLEWGGELFF; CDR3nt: TGTGCCAGCAGCTTAGAATGGGGTGGGGAGCTGTTTTTT
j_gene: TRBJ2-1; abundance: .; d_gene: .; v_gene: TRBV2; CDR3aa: CASSEAGVNEQFF; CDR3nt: TGTGCCAGCAGTGAAGCGGGGGTAAATGAGCAGTTCTTC
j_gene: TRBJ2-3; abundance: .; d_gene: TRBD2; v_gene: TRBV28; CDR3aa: CASSLQGLAGGLDTQYF; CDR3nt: TGTGCCAGCAGTTTGCAAGGACTAGCGGGGGGGTTGGATACGCAGTATTTT
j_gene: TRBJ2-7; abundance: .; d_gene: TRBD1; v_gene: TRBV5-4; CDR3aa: CASSQGQTTFYEQYF; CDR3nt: TGTGCCAGCAGCCAGGGACAGACCACCTTCTACGAGCAGTACTTC
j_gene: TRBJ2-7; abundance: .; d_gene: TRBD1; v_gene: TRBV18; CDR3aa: CASSPPGTAPYEQYF; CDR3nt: TGTGCCAGCTCACCTCCCGGGACAGCTCCCTACGAGCAGTACTTC
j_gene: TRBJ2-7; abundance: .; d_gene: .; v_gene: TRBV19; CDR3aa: CASRGLGDSYEQYF; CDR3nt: TGTGCCAGTCGAGGACTGGGCGACTCCTACGAGCAGTACTTC
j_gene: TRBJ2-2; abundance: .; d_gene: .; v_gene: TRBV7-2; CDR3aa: CASSLAAVTGELFF; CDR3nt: TGTGCCAGCAGCTTAGCGGCTGTCACCGGGGAGCTGTTTTTT
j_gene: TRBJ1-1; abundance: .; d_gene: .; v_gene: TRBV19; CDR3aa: CASSIVAGLWTEAFF; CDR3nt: TGTGCCAGTAGTATAGTAGCGGGACTCTGGACTGAAGCTTTCTTT
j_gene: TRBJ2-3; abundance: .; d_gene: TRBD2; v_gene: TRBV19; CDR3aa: CASSTSGNADTQYF; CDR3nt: TGTGCCAGTTCGACTAGCGGTAACGCGGATACGCAGTATTTT
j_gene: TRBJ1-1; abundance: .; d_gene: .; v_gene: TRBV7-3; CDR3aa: CASSLTPGPSGTEAFF; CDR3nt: TGTGCCAGCAGCTTAACCCCGGGACCCTCGGGCACTGAAGCTTTCTTT
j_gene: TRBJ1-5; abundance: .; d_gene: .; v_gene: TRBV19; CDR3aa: CASSIQGVSNQPQHF; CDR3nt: TGTGCCAGTAGTATTCAAGGGGTTAGCAATCAGCCCCAGCATTTT
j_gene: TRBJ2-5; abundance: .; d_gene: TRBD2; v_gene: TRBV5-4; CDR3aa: CASSSGLAGATVETQYF; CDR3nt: TGTGCCAGCAGTTCGGGACTAGCGGGAGCTACAGTAGAGACCCAGTACTTC
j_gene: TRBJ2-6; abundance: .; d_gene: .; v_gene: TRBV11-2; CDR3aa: CASSLAMGGSGANVLTF; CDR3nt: TGTGCCAGCAGCTTAGCCATGGGGGGCTCTGGGGCCAACGTCCTGACTTTC
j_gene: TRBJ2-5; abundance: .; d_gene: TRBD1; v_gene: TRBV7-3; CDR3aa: CASSPTGEETQYF; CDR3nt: TGTGCCAGCAGTCCGACAGGGGAAGAGACCCAGTACTTC
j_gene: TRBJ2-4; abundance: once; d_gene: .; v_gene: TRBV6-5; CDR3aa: CASSKTGVAKNIQYF; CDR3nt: TGTGCCAGCAGTAAAACAGGAGTAGCCAAAAACATTCAGTACTTC
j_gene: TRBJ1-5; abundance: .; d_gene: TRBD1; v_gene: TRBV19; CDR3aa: CASSIRQGAQPQHF; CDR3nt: TGTGCCAGTAGTATAAGACAGGGGGCTCAGCCCCAGCATTTT
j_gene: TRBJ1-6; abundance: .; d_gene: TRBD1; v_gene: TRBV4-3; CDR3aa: CASSQAQGMPLDF; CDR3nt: TGCGCCAGCAGCCAAGCACAGGGGATGCCCCTGGATTTT
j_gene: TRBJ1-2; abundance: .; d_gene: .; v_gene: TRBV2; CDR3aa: CASSERPSNGYTF; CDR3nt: TGTGCCAGCAGTGAGCGCCCCTCCAATGGCTACACCTTC
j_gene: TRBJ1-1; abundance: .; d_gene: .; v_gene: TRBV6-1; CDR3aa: CASSEGGNTEAFF; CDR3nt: TGTGCCAGCAGTGAAGGTGGGAACACTGAAGCTTTCTTT
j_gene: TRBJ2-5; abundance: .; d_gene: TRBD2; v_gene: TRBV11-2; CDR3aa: CASSFGLAGGLAETQYF; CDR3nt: TGTGCCAGCAGCTTCGGACTAGCGGGGGGGCTAGCGGAGACCCAGTACTTC
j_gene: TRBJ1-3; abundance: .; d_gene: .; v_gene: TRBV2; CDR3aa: CASSEALRGNTIYF; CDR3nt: TGTGCCAGCAGTGAAGCGCTTCGGGGAAACACCATATATTTT
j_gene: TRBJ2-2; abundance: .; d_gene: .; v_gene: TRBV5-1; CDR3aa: CASSAGLYTGELFF; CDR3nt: TGCGCCAGCAGCGCGGGACTTTACACCGGGGAGCTGTTTTTT
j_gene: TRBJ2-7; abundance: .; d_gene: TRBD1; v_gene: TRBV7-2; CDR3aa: CASSLTGQGFREQYF; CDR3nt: TGTGCCAGCAGCCTCACGGGACAGGGGTTTCGCGAGCAGTACTTC
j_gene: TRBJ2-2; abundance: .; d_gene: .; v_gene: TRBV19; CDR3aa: CASSMAALNTGELFF; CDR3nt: TGTGCCAGTAGTATGGCGGCCCTGAACACCGGGGAGCTGTTTTTT
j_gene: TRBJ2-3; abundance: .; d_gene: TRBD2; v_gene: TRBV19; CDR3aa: CATTETSGAGGTDTQYF; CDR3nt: TGTGCCACAACTGAGACTAGCGGGGCTGGGGGCACAGATACGCAGTATTTT
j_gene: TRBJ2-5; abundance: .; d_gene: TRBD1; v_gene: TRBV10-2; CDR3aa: CASLRGQGTETQYF; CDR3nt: TGCGCCAGCCTTCGGGGACAGGGAACAGAGACCCAGTACTTC
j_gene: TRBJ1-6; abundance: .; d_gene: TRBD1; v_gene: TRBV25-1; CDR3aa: CASSETGHNSPLHF; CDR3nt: TGTGCCAGCAGTGAGACAGGGCATAATTCACCCCTCCACTTT
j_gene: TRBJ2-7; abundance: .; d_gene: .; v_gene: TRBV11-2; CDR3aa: CASSPNGQRSEQYF; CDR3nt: TGTGCCAGCAGCCCTAATGGGCAGAGGTCCGAGCAGTACTTC
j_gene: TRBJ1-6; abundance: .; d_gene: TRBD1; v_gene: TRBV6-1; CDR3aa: CASSAATGVYNSPLHF; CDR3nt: TGTGCCAGCAGTGCCGCGACAGGGGTCTATAATTCACCCCTCCACTTT
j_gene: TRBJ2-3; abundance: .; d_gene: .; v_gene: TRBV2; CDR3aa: CASSGRSAIGGTDTQYF; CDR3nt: TGTGCCAGCAGTGGGAGGAGCGCCATAGGGGGCACAGATACGCAGTATTTT
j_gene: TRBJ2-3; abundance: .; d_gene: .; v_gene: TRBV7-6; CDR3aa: CASSLSWVDTQYF; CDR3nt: TGTGCCAGCAGCTTAAGCTGGGTAGATACGCAGTATTTT
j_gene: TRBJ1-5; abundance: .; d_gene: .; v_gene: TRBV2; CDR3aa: CASSREANQPQHF; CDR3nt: TGTGCCAGCTCGAGGGAGGCCAATCAGCCCCAGCATTTT
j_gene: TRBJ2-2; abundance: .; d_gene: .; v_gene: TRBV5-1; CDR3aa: CASSRAPDTGELFF; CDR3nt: TGCGCCAGCAGCCGCGCCCCGGACACCGGGGAGCTGTTTTTT
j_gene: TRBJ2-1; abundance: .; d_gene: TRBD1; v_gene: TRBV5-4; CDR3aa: CASSSTGGQFNEQFF; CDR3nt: TGTGCCAGCAGCTCAACAGGGGGGCAATTCAATGAGCAGTTCTTC
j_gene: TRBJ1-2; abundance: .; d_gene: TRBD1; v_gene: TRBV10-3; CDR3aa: CAISAWDRDYGYTF; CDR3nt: TGTGCCATCAGTGCCTGGGACAGGGACTATGGCTACACCTTC